The 7 T cell receptor beta chains below come from one sample, sequenced in a study of neoadjuvant anti-PD-1 for oral cavity cancer. Sequenced by immunoSEQ multiplex PCR; TCRdb stores in-frame clones only, minus some. Altogether some 15,000 clones are present, about 60% being singletons, with the ten largest covering around 2%. This material consisted of PBMCs, taken before nivolumab (anti-PD-1) treatment. These receptors were obtained from a person aged 40-85 years with oral cavity squamous cell carcinoma.

This clone appeared a few times. The chain joins TRBV28 to TRBJ2-1; 7 nucleotides line up with TRBD2. Germline-derived CDR1 and CDR2 are MDHEN and SYDVKM. The trim removed 4 bases at V and 6 bases at J, leaving 9 bases unmatched. This CDR3 contains 15 residues. CDR3 bases: TGTGCCAGCAGTTCTCCGGCGGGAGTAGGCAATGAGCAGTTCTTC. Translation: CASSSPAGVGNEQFF. The whole variable domain, remainder taken from reference TRBV28 and TRBJ2-1, is DVKVTQSSRYLVKRTGEKVFLECVQDMDHENMFWYRQDPGLGLRLIYFSYDVKMKEKGDIPEGYSVSREKKERFSLILESASTNQTSMYLCASSSPAGVGNEQFFGPGTRLTVL.

The gene calls are TRBV11-2 and TRBJ2-4, with no clear D. Trimming removed 2 bases at V and 6 bases at J, with 14 bases between. CDR1 and CDR2 from the germline V gene are SGHAT and FQNNGV. The CDR3 has 15 residues. CDR3 region: CASSLMLAASNIQYF. The CDR3 bases are TGTGCCAGCAGCTTAATGCTCGCGGCGTCAAACATTCAGTACTTC.

This chain uses TRBV10-1 with TRBJ2-2; 8 bases line up with TRBD1. Germline CDR1 WNHNN, CDR2 SYGVQD (reference sequence). The V and J ends lost 4 bases and 9 bases, in that order; junction bases with no gene match: 4. CDR3 length equals 13 residues. CDR3 loop: CASSGQGTRELFF. CDR3 sequence (DNA): TGCGCCAGCAGTGGACAGGGGACCCGGGAGCTGTTTTTT.

This clone was seen more than once but under ten times. V usage is TRBV27 and J usage is TRBJ2-7, with D perhaps matching TRBD2 (5 bases). In germline, CDR1 is MNHEY, CDR2 SMNVEV (reference sequence). The CDR3 is 14 residues long. V was pared by 3 bases and J by 3 bases, with 12 bases between. CDR3 coding DNA: TGTGCCAGCAGTTTGAGAGGGCTAATCTACGAGCAGTACTTC. Protein product: CASSLRGLIYEQYF.

CDR3 DNA sequence: TGTGCCAGCAGCCCTCCTTCCGACCTATGGAGCTACACCTTC. Protein product: CASSPPSDLWSYTF. The chain joins TRBV7-2 to TRBJ1-2; no clear D gene. Germline CDR1 SGHTA, CDR2 FQGNSA. The ends were cut back, 5 bases at V and 9 bases at J, with 19 bases in the middle. This CDR3 is built from 14 residues.

The J gene is TRBJ2-1, the V gene TRBV5-1; no definite D call. Deletions cut 4 bases from V and 3 bases from J, with 11 bases between. Germline V gene data show CDR1 as SGHRS and CDR2 as YFSETQ. CDR3 length equals 14 residues. CDR3 region: CASSPPGGYNEQFF. The CDR3 DNA is TGCGCCAGCAGCCCTCCAGGTGGCTACAATGAGCAGTTCTTC.

V is TRBV28 and J is TRBJ2-3; 10 bases fit TRBD1. Germline V gene sequence: CDR1 MDHEN, CDR2 SYDVKM. V was clipped by 2 bases and J by 0 bases; unmatched bases: 5. The CDR3 sequence is 17 residues long. The CDR3 sequence is CASSLIGTGASTDTQYF. Here the CDR3 DNA reads TGTGCCAGCAGTTTAATTGGGACAGGGGCTAGCACAGATACGCAGTATTTT. Looking up the rest from reference TRBV28 and TRBJ2-3 gives the full variable domain: DVKVTQSSRYLVKRTGEKVFLECVQDMDHENMFWYRQDPGLGLRLIYFSYDVKMKEKGDIPEGYSVSREKKERFSLILESASTNQTSMYLCASSLIGTGASTDTQYFGPGTRLTVL.